Below are 7 T cell receptor beta chains sequenced from a single sample in a study of monozygotic twins with cystic fibrosis. Profiling relied on immunoSEQ multiplex PCR, and the TCRdb table lists in-frame clones only, not all of them. The table has roughly 23,000 clones, around 87% seen once. The sequenced material came from blood. These receptors came from a woman aged 30 to 39 with cystic fibrosis.

V gene TRBV6-5 combines with J gene TRBJ2-1, with TRBD2 as a possible D gene (5 bases). This CDR3 is 15 amino acids long. Looked up from germline, CDR1 is MNHEY and CDR2 is SVGAGI. V lost 8 bases, J lost 5 bases, and 19 bases lay in between. CDR3 nucleotides: TGTGCCAGCGATCCGGACTTTCGACCCCACAATGAGCAGTTCTTC. Residues: CASDPDFRPHNEQFF.

V is TRBV6-1 and J is TRBJ2-7, with D maybe TRBD1 (6 bases). The V gene lost 2 bases and the J gene lost 3 bases, with 23 bases spanning the gap. The germline gives CDR1 MNHNS, CDR2 SASEGT. This CDR3 is built from 18 residues. The CDR3 spells CASSEPENRDTQHYEQYF. CDR3 in DNA: TGTGCCAGCAGTGAACCGGAAAACCGGGACACCCAACACTACGAGCAGTACTTC.

Only a few counts were recorded for this clone. The rearrangement uses TRBV4-1 and TRBJ2-7; D is unclear. Trimming cost V 3 bases and J 3 bases, with 12 bases left between them. This CDR3 has 14 amino acids. Germline CDR1 is MGHRA and CDR2 is YSYEKL. The CDR3 reads CASSQESSDYEQYF. DNA for the CDR3: TGCGCCAGCAGCCAGGAAAGTTCCGACTACGAGCAGTACTTC.

This clone occurred once. The CDR3 loop is CASRDEADNYGYTF. The CDR3 bases are TGTGCCAGCAGGGATGAGGCGGACAACTATGGCTACACCTTC. The chain carries TRBV5-6 and TRBJ1-2; D remains unclear. V was trimmed by 5 bases and J by 2 bases, leaving 13 bases between them. CDR3 length: 14 amino acids. CDR1 is SGHDT and CDR2 is YYEEEE in the germline V gene.

The rearrangement links TRBV18 to TRBJ1-2, with no clear D. Germline V gene lookup returns CDR1 KGHSH and CDR2 LQKENI. The CDR3 spans 14 residues. The V and J ends lost 3 bases and 8 bases respectively, with 16 bases between them. Written as DNA, the CDR3 is TGTGCCAGCTCACCCCCGGGCCGGGTGGAGGGCTACACCTTC. Protein: CASSPPGRVEGYTF.

The rearrangement links TRBV5-1 to TRBJ1-1; a weak D match, TRBD1 (6 bases). The germline V gene encodes CDR1 SGHRS and CDR2 YFSETQ. The CDR3 has 14 amino acids. V lost 4 bases, J lost 4 bases, and 14 bases lay in between. The CDR3 nucleotides read TGCGCCAGCAGCCTATTTACAGGGAGCACTGAAGCTTTCTTT. It translates to CASSLFTGSTEAFF.

This clone showed up just once. J is TRBJ2-1 and V is TRBV15; D call uncertain. CDR3 length: 12 amino acids. Between the trimmed V and J ends, which lost 0 bases and 9 bases, there was a span of 6 bases. CDR1 is LNHNV and CDR2 is YYDKDF in the germline V gene (reference sequence). The CDR3 bases are TGTGCCACCAGCAGAGACCTTGGTGAGCAGTTCTTC. Protein sequence: CATSRDLGEQFF.